The 18 T cell receptor beta chains presented below share a single source sample, sequenced in a study of spatial heterogeneity in lung cancer (dated by TCRdb to the late 2010s). Points the paper makes about the study in general: The tumor nonsynonymous mutation count correlated with the number of expanded intratumoral alpha and beta TCRs.

Library creation used 5' RACE. The reads were generated on a NextSeq 500. TCRdb reworked the public reads: Q25 trimming with fastp, MiXCR clone assembly, productive beta chains retained. Each entry is one CDR3 protein sequence, shown with its most common DNA and genes. The sample includes around 2,200 distinct CDR3 sequences, with approximately 8% observed a single time. The top ten hold about 25% of the sample. This specimen's time point label, interpreted: sample taken at primary tumor resection. The antigens these receptors bind are not known. The sample consisted of lung tumor tissue, taken at surgery. The receptor set was obtained from a female donor with early-stage non-small cell lung cancer.

This clonotype was observed a few times. The chain employs TRBV7-3 and TRBJ2-2; unclear D gene. The CDR3 runs to 13 residues. Trimming took off 8 bases at V and 4 bases at J, with 11 bases between the two ends. Germline V lookup: CDR1 SGHTA, CDR2 FQGTGA. The CDR3 nucleotides are TGTGCCAGCGCCGGAAAGGGCACCGGGGAGCTGTTTTTT. It yields the protein CASAGKGTGELFF.

By share, this clonotype ranks as medium-sized. The chain has TRBV7-2 and TRBJ1-4, with TRBD1 matching over 8 bases. CDR3 length equals 13 residues. Germline V gene data show CDR1 as SGHTA and CDR2 as FQGNSA. V shed 3 bases and J 7 bases; nucleotides not matched to a gene: 1. CDR3 in DNA: TGTGCCAGCAGCTTCGACAGGGGTGAAAAACTGTTTTTT. It specifies CASSFDRGEKLFF.

In this sample, this clonotype is large. The rearrangement links TRBV30 to TRBJ2-7; TRBD1 matches 7 bases. Germline loops: CDR1 GTSNPN, CDR2 SVGIG (reference sequence). The V and J ends lost 1 base and 3 bases, in that order; junction bases with no gene match: 3. This CDR3 spans 13 amino acids. Written as DNA, the CDR3 is TGTGCCTGGAGTGAAGGGACAGTCTACGAGCAGTACTTC. This sequence encodes CAWSEGTVYEQYF.

This clonotype is termed medium-sized. The chain links TRBV28 to TRBJ2-2, with 9 bases lining up with TRBD2. CDR3 length equals 17 residues. The trim removed 6 bases at V and 2 bases at J, leaving 10 bases unmatched. CDR1 and CDR2 from the germline V gene are MDHEN and SYDVKM. CDR3 coding DNA: TGTGCCAGCAGACGACCTAGCGGGGCCCTCAACACCGGGGAGCTGTTTTTT. Residues: CASRRPSGALNTGELFF.

This clonotype is judged medium-sized (0.01 to 0.1%). The chain uses TRBV30 and TRBJ1-1; D is undetermined. With 5 bases removed from V and 1 base from J, the gap between germline ends came to 8 bases. The CDR3 length is 12 residues. Germline CDR1 GTSNPN, CDR2 SVGIG (reference sequence). CDR3 in amino acids: CAWDESNTEAFF. The CDR3 nucleotides read TGTGCCTGGGACGAGTCGAACACTGAAGCTTTCTTT.

This clonotype was seen ten or more times. The rearrangement uses TRBV5-4 and TRBJ2-1; TRBD2 matches at 9 bases. Germline values: CDR1 SGHNT, CDR2 YYREEE (reference sequence). CDR3 length equals 15 residues. V lost 2 bases to trimming and J lost 4 bases; unmatched junction nucleotides: 4. DNA of the CDR3: TGTGCCAGCAGCTTTGGGCGGGAGGGTTACAATGAGCAGTTCTTC. Amino acids: CASSFGREGYNEQFF. The full variable domain, in which reference TRBV5-4 and TRBJ2-1 provide the parts outside the CDR3, is ETGVTQSPTHLIKTRGQQVTLRCSSQSGHNTVSWYQQALGQGPQFIFQYYREEENGRGNFPPRFSGLQFPNYSSELNVNALELDDSALYLCASSFGREGYNEQFFGPGTRLTVL.

Relative to its sample, this clonotype is medium-sized. The J gene is TRBJ2-3, the V gene TRBV12-3 or TRBV12-4, with 13 bases matching TRBD2. This CDR3 contains 17 residues. The J segment lost 6 bases and the V segment lost 3 bases, leaving 9 bases of the junction unmatched. CDR3 protein: CASSFPSGTSGKDTQYF. In DNA form, the CDR3 reads TGTGCCAGCAGTTTCCCCTCCGGGACTAGCGGGAAGGATACGCAGTATTTT.

This clonotype is medium-sized within its sample. CDR3 nucleotides: TGTGCCAGCAGTCGGACTAGCGGTGGTATAATCAATGAGCAGTTCTTC. Translation: CASSRTSGGIINEQFF. This chain uses TRBV6-5 with TRBJ2-1, with 10 bases aligning to TRBD2. J lost 6 bases, V lost 5 bases, and 10 bases had no gene match. Per the germline V gene, CDR1 is MNHEY and CDR2 is SVGAGI. This CDR3 contains 16 residues.

By sample fraction, this clonotype is medium-sized. The genes are TRBV27 and TRBJ2-3, with 9 bases matching TRBD2. The CDR3 runs to 16 residues. J lost 5 bases, V lost 4 bases, and 10 bases had no gene match. Looked up from germline, CDR1 is MNHEY and CDR2 is SMNVEV (reference sequence). DNA for the CDR3: TGTGCCAGCAGTTCTGTGGCTAGCGGGACGATAGATACGCAGTATTTT. This encodes CASSSVASGTIDTQYF.

This clonotype was recorded a few times. The V and J genes are TRBV10-3 and TRBJ2-7; D is unresolved. Germline V gives CDR1 ENHRY, CDR2 SYGVKD. V was trimmed by 0 bases and J by 1 base, leaving 7 bases between them. This CDR3 region has 14 residues. CDR3 region: CAISESTGSYEQYF. CDR3 sequence (DNA): TGTGCCATCAGTGAGTCTACCGGGTCCTACGAGCAGTACTTC.

This clonotype was observed many times. The chain links TRBV7-2 to TRBJ2-5; D possibly matches TRBD1 or TRBD2 (5 bases each). The length of the CDR3 is 15 residues. V lost 5 bases to trimming and J lost 5 bases, with 18 bases between them. Germline values: CDR1 SGHTA, CDR2 FQGNSA. The CDR3, as DNA: TGTGCCAGCAGCCCGACATGGGGGTGGACCGAGACCCAGTACTTC. Its protein product is CASSPTWGWTETQYF. The whole variable domain, filled in from reference TRBV7-2 and TRBJ2-5, reads GAGVSQSPSNKVTEKGKDVELRCDPISGHTALYWYRQSLGQGLEFLIYFQGNSAPDKSGLPSDRFSAERTGGSVSTLTIQRTQQEDSAVYLCASSPTWGWTETQYFGPGTRLLVL.

The chain joins TRBV18 to TRBJ2-7, with D possibly being TRBD1 or TRBD2 (6 bases each). With 3 bases removed from V and 0 bases from J, the gap between germline ends came to 9 bases. CDR1 is KGHSH, CDR2 LQKENI, per germline. The CDR3 has 14 amino acids. The CDR3 DNA is TGTGCCAGCTCACCTAGGGGGGACTCCTACGAGCAGTACTTC. Its translation: CASSPRGDSYEQYF. The variable domain in full, completed from reference TRBV18 and TRBJ2-7, reads NAGVMQNPRHLVRRRGQEARLRCSPMKGHSHVYWYRQLPEEGLKFMVYLQKENIIDESGMPKERFSAEFPKEGPSILRIQQVVRGDSAAYFCASSPRGDSYEQYFGPGTRLTVT.

This clonotype ranks as medium-sized (0.01 to 0.1%). The rearrangement links TRBV7-9 to TRBJ1-2; TRBD1 is a possible D gene (5 bases). CDR3 length: 15 residues. Germline-derived CDR1 and CDR2 are SEHNR and FQNEAQ (reference sequence). V shed 3 bases and J shed 8 bases, with 19 bases lying between them. The CDR3 here is CASSLRTTNSGGYTF. The CDR3 DNA reads TGTGCCAGCAGCTTGAGGACAACAAACTCAGGCGGCTACACCTTC. Filled out from reference TRBV7-9 and TRBJ1-2, the complete variable domain reads DTGVSQNPRHKITKRGQNVTFRCDPISEHNRLYWYRQTLGQGPEFLTYFQNEAQLEKSRLLSDRFSAERPKGSFSTLEIQRTEQGDSAMYLCASSLRTTNSGGYTFGSGTRLTVV.

This rearrangement joins TRBV2 to TRBJ2-1; D ambiguous. V gave up 3 bases and J gave up 8 bases, with 14 bases separating them. Germline loops: CDR1 SNHLY, CDR2 FYNNEI. The CDR3 covers 14 residues. Written as DNA, the CDR3 is TGTGCCAGCAGTGAGGGCCCCTCCGTTTATGAGCAGTTCTTC. It translates to CASSEGPSVYEQFF.

By its share, this clonotype is medium-sized. The rearrangement joins TRBV6-1 to TRBJ1-5; D is unresolved. The V end lost 4 bases, the J end lost 2 bases, and 15 bases lay between the germline ends. Germline CDR1 MNHNS, CDR2 SASEGT. There are 16 residues in the CDR3. CDR3 region: CASSGGGRLGNQPQHF. The CDR3 nucleotides read TGTGCCAGCAGTGGTGGTGGTAGGTTGGGCAATCAGCCCCAGCATTTT.

This clonotype ranks as large. V is TRBV5-1 and J is TRBJ2-1; weak D call: TRBD2 (6 bases). Germline V gives CDR1 SGHRS, CDR2 YFSETQ. CDR3 size: 15 residues. Trimming pared 4 bases from V and 9 bases from J, leaving 20 bases between. The CDR3 bases are TGCGCCAGCAGCCCTACCGGGACTCCCTTGGGTGAGCAGTTCTTC. This codes for CASSPTGTPLGEQFF.

This clonotype is classed as medium-sized. This chain joins TRBV12-3 or TRBV12-4 and TRBJ2-3; D is uncertain. The CDR3 sequence is 12 residues long. Trimming took off 3 bases at V and 5 bases at J, with 6 bases between the two ends. CDR3 protein: CASSLWVDTQYF. CDR3 DNA sequence: TGTGCCAGCAGTTTGTGGGTAGATACGCAGTATTTT.

This clonotype is medium-sized within its sample. The CDR3 nucleotides are TGCAGCGTAGCTGTTCATGAGCAGTTCTTC. This encodes CSVAVHEQFF. The chain recombines TRBV29-1 with TRBJ2-1; D is ambiguous. The germline V and J ends were trimmed by 6 bases and 8 bases, with 8 bases remaining between them. Germline V gene sequence: CDR1 SQVTM, CDR2 ANQGSEA. The CDR3 runs to 10 residues.